This T cell receptor (beta chain) stems from a study of tumor-infiltrating lymphocytes in primary liver carcinoma. Looking at the study overall: Surgical resection served as treatment for the primary liver carcinoma of these patients. Samples yielded about 3.65 to 7.5 million productive TCRbeta reads, similar across tissue types.

V lost 5 bases to trimming and J lost 8 bases; unmatched junction nucleotides: 9. This CDR3 is built from 15 residues. Germline DNA was extracted too, while blood RNA derived from unsorted whole blood. Reverse transcription of roughly 0.45 ug total RNA with a constant-region primer produced TCR beta cDNA. Each TCR beta library was derived from three nested multiplex PCR rounds that employed slightly modified ARM-PCR. The first two PCR rounds used TRBV1-TRBV30 primers with a Cbeta primer, around 10 cycles each. TCRdb processed the multiplex PCR reads anew with MiXCR; each CDR3 protein has one entry. The sample holds some 320,000 distinct CDR3 sequences, approximately 60% seen once. As to this clonotype: Its specificity is not known. Here the CDR3 omits its conserved ending phenylalanine or tryptophan, so a read error is the likely source.

Study-wide findings and caveats: In tumor-adjacent and tumor-blood pairs, overlap was lower than in tumor region pairs.

The J gene is TRBJ2-1, the V gene TRBV12-3 or TRBV12-4, with 10 bases aligning to TRBD2. This TCR was recovered from a man in his forties or fifties with primary liver carcinoma and hepatitis B virus infection. Sequencing was done on a sample of peripheral blood. The CDR3, as DNA: TGTGCCAGCAGTGGGAGCGGGAGGGCCAGGTATGAGCAGTTCGTC. The encoded protein is CASSGSGRARYEQFV.